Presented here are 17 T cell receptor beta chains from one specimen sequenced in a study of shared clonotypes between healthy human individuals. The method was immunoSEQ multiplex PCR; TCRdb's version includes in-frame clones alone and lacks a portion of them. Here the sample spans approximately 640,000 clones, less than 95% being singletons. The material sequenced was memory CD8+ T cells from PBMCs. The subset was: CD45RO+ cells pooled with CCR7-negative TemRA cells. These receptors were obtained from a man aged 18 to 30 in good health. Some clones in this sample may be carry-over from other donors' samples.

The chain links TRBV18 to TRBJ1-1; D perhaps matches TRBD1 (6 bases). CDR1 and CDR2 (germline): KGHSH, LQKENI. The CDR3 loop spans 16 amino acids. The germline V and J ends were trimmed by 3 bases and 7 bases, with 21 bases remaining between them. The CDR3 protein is CASSPPRGAGPIEAFF. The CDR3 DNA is TGTGCCAGCTCACCTCCTAGGGGGGCAGGGCCTATTGAAGCTTTCTTT.

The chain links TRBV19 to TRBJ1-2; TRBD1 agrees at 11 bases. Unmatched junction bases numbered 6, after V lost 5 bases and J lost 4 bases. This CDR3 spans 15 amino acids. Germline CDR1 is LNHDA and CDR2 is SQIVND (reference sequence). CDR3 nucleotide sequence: TGTGCCAGTAGTCCCCGGACAGGGGGCGGCTATGGCTACACCTTC. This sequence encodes CASSPRTGGGYGYTF.

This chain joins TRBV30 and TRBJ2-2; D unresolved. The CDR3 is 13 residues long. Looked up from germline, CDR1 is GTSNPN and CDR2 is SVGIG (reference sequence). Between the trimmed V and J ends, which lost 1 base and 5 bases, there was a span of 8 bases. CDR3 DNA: TGTGCCTGGAGTGCGAGAGGTACCGGGGAGCTGTTTTTT. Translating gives CAWSARGTGELFF.

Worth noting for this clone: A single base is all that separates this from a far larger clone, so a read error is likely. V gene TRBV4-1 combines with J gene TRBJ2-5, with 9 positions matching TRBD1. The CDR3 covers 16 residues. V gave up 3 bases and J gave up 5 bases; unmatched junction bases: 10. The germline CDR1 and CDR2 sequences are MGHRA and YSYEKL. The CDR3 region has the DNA TGCGCCAGCAGCCAGGCCGGGACAGGGAGTCGCGAGACCCAGTACTTC. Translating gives CASSQAGTGSRETQYF.

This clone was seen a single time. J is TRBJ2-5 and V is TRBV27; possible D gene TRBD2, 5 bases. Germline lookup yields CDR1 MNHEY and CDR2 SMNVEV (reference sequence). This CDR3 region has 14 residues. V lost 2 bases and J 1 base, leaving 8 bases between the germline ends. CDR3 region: CASSLMGSQETQYF. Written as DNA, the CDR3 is TGTGCCAGCAGTTTAATGGGGAGCCAAGAGACCCAGTACTTC.

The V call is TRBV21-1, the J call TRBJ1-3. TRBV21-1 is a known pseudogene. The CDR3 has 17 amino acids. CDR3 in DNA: TGTGCCAGCAGGGGTCTTCTTAAGAGGGTTGAGATAAACACCATATATTTT. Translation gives CASRGLLKRVEINTIYF.

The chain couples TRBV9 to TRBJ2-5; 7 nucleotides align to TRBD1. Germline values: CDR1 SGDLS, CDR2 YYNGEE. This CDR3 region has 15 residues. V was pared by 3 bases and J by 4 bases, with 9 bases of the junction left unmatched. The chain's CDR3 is CASSAQDRPVETQYF. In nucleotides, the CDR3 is TGTGCCAGCAGCGCACAGGACAGGCCTGTAGAGACCCAGTACTTC.

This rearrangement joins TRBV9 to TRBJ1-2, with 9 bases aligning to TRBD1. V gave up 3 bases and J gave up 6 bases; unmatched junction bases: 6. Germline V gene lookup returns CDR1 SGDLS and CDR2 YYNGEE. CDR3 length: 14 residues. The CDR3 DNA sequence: TGTGCCAGCAGCGGAACTACAGGGGGCCATGGCTACACCTTC. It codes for CASSGTTGGHGYTF.

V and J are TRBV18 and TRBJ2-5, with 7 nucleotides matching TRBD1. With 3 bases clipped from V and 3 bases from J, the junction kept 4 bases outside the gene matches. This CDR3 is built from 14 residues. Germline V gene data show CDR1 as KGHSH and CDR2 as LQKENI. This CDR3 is CASSPYDREETQYF. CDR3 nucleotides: TGTGCCAGCTCACCGTACGACAGGGAAGAGACCCAGTACTTC.

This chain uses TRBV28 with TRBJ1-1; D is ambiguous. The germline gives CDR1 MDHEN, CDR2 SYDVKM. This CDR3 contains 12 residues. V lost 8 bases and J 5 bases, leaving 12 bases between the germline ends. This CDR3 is CASRRARTEAFF. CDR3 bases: TGTGCCAGCCGTCGGGCCCGTACTGAAGCTTTCTTT.

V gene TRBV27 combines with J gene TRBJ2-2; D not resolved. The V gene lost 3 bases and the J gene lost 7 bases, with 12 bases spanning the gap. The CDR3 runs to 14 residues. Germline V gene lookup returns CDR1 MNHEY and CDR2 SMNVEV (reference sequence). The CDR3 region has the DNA TGTGCCAGCAGTTTCCTTATAACAATCGGGGAGCTGTTTTTT. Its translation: CASSFLITIGELFF.

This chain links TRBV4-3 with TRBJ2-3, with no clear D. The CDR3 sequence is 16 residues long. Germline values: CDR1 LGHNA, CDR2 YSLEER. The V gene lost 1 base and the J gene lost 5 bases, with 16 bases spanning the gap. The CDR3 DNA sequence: TGCGCCAGCAGCCAAGGATCTGGGTCCAGCGTAGATACGCAGTATTTT. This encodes CASSQGSGSSVDTQYF.

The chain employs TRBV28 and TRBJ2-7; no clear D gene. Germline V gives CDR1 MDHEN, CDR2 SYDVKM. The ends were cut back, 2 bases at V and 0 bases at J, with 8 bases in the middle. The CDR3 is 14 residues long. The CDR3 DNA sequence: TGTGCCAGCAGTTTAAAACTCTCCTCCTACGAGCAGTACTTC. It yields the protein CASSLKLSSYEQYF. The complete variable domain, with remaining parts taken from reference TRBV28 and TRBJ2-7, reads DVKVTQSSRYLVKRTGEKVFLECVQDMDHENMFWYRQDPGLGLRLIYFSYDVKMKEKGDIPEGYSVSREKKERFSLILESASTNQTSMYLCASSLKLSSYEQYFGPGTRLTVT.

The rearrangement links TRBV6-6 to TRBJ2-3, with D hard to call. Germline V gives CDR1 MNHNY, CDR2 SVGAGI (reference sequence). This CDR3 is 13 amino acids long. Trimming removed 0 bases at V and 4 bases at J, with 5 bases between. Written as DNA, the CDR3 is TGTGCCAGCAGTTACTCGTTAGCAGATACGCAGTATTTT. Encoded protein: CASSYSLADTQYF.

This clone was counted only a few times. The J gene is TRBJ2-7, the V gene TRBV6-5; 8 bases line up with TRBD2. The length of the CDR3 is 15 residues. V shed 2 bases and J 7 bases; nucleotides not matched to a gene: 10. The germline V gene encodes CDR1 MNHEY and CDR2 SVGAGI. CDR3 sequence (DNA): TGTGCCAGCAGTTACCGGACTAGCACCGTCCTGGAGCAGTACTTC. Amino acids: CASSYRTSTVLEQYF.

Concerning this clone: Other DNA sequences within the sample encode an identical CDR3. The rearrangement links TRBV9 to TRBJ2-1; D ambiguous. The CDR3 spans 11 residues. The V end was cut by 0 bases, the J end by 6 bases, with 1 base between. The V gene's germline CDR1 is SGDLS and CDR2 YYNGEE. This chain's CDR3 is CASSVANEQFF. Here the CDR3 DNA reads TGTGCCAGCAGCGTAGCCAATGAGCAGTTCTTC.

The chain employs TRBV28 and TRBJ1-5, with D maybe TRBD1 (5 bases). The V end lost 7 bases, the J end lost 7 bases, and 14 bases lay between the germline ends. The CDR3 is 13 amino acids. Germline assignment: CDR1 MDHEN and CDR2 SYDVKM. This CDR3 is CASNYQRGQPQHF. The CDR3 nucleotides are TGTGCCAGCAACTACCAGAGGGGCCAGCCCCAGCATTTT.